Described below is a single TCR beta chain sequence and its context. This clonotype was counted only a few times. This clone's antigen is unknown. No clone much larger than this one lies a single base away; base qualities are absent. The trim is 2 bases for V and 1 base for J, with a gap of 10 bases between the germline ends. The CDR3 runs 15 residues from the cysteine to the phenylalanine. Just the 45-base CDR3 DNA is kept, in frame starting at base 1. The germline V gene sets CDR1 to KGHDR and CDR2 to SFDVKD. The entry originates in a study of T-cell memory formation after mild COVID-19 (dated by TCRdb to about 2021). As for the study more broadly: Most TCR sequence clusters were specific to one of the two donors. Longitudinal TCRalpha and TCRbeta repertoire sequencing tracked T-cell clones expanding and contracting after mild COVID-19 in two donors. The cohort comprised two young, previously healthy adult volunteers, one female and one male.

Ficoll-Paque density gradient centrifugation was used to isolate PBMCs. Sequencing was performed on an Illumina NovaSeq 6000. cDNA libraries for TCRalpha and TCRbeta were prepared by 5'RACE using constant-segment primers, with sample barcodes and unique molecular identifiers added. RNA was extracted from every sample with Trizol reagent. Library amplification was performed in two PCR steps, and a second sample barcode and Illumina TruSeq adapters were introduced in the second step. Sequencing of libraries was performed on an Illumina NovaSeq with 2 x 150 bp paired-end reads. For the original study's pipeline: Reads were demultiplexed and collapsed into UMI-guided consensus sequences with migec v1.2.7. With mixcr v2.1.11, UMI consensuses were aligned to TRA and TRB V and J templates and assembled into clonotypes. A clonotype was counted as expanded or contracted only when both edgeR and NoisET called the clonotype significant, with the noise models trained on biological replicates. For edgeR calls, the thresholds were a false discovery rate-adjusted p below 0.01 and a log2 fold-change of 1. As an exploratory analysis of dynamics, PCA with hierarchical clustering was applied to max-normalized trajectories of the 1000 most abundant clonotypes. Separately sequenced CD4+ and CD8+ repertoires were used to assign a CD4 or CD8 phenotype to each responding clone. TCRdb reanalyzed the raw reads on its own, using fastp at Q25 for trimming and MiXCR for clone calling, and kept in-frame beta chains. CDR3 protein duplicates are merged, each entry listing the most common genes and DNA. The V and J calls reflect TCRdb's pipeline rather than the authors' work. The sample table contains roughly 300,000 distinct CDR3 sequences; only one count was recorded for over 7% of them. Clones ranked in the top ten supply roughly 22% of the sample.

Here is what the overall study found, with its caveats: Only two mild cases were covered by the study, and larger cohorts that include severe cases with pre-infection samples were considered necessary. Some responding clones were found in pre-infection memory, which suggests that pre-existing cross-reactive memory T cells took part in the SARS-CoV-2 response. From day 15 to 85, contracting clones showed balanced CD4/CD8 phenotypes, whereas a second wave of clones that expanded from day 15 to 37 leaned towards CD4+. Contracting CD4+ clones were found mainly in CM and EM memory subsets, while CD8+ clones were enriched in EMRA. The second-wave clones that peaked on day 37 were not confirmed to be SARS-CoV-2 specific.

The TCR originated in a man between 18 and 29 years old who had mild COVID-19 (a few samples of this study predate the infection). The sample titles of this study are shuffled in the database, so cell type and time point are left out; the donor was told from shared clones. The sequence joins TRBV24-1 to TRBJ2-5, with TRBD1 perhaps the D gene, on 5 matching bases. Sequencing used PBMCs or a T cell subset sorted from them (not recorded which). In nucleotide form, the sequence is TGTGCCACCAGTGATTGGGGCCGGTCCCAAGAGACCCAGTACTTC. It translates as CATSDWGRSQETQYF.